What follows are 27 T cell receptor beta chains derived from one specimen sequenced in a study of CD8 T cells in ankylosing spondylitis. In TCRdb, the 5' RACE reads were re-called with MiXCR into one record per CDR3 protein. The sample consists of roughly 150,000 distinct CDR3 sequences, roughly 30% of them appearing once. The specimen sequenced was synovial fluid, either unsorted or a sorted T cell fraction (not recorded which). The source is a male donor with ankylosing spondylitis.

Worth noting for this clonotype: Sequence at one end of the junction differs from germline and may be a read error. The rearrangement uses TRBV20-1 and TRBJ1-4; 8 nucleotides agree with TRBD1. CDR1 is DFQATT, CDR2 SNEGSKA, per germline (reference sequence). CDR3 length: 13 amino acids. The CDR3 reads CGAADRVKEKLFF. The CDR3 region has the DNA TGCGGTGCGGCGGACAGGGTTAAGGAAAAACTGTTTTTT.

The chain joins TRBV11-2 to TRBJ2-1; 8 bases are a match to TRBD2. Per the germline V gene, CDR1 is SGHAT and CDR2 is FQNNGV. J was trimmed by 6 bases and V by 4 bases; bases with no gene match: 5. This CDR3 is built from 14 residues. DNA for the CDR3: TGTGCCAGCAGCTGGTCGGGAGGGCGCAATGAGCAGTTCTTC. Its protein is CASSWSGGRNEQFF.

The chain links TRBV6-5 to TRBJ1-1; 12 bases are a match to TRBD1. The junction had 9 bases not matched to a gene; V was cut back by 2 bases and J by 5 bases. The CDR3 totals 17 residues. Germline CDR1 is MNHEY and CDR2 is SVGAGI. CDR3 nucleotide sequence: TGTGCCAGCAGTTACGCCGGGACAGGGGGCGCGAGGACTGAAGCTTTCTTT. It yields the protein CASSYAGTGGARTEAFF.

This sequence joins TRBV6-2 or TRBV6-3 and TRBJ2-3; D could derive from TRBD1 or TRBD2 (6 bases each). Germline V gene data show CDR1 as MNHEY and CDR2 as SVGEGT. The length of the CDR3 is 15 residues. Deletions cut 7 bases from V and 1 base from J, with 15 bases between. CDR3 bases: TGTGCCAGCACTAAGTTGGGGGGCGGCACAGATACGCAGTATTTT. As protein: CASTKLGGGTDTQYF.

Only a few counts were recorded for this clonotype. The J gene is TRBJ2-5, the V gene TRBV27, with 8 bases identical to TRBD1. Germline trimming cut 7 bases from V and 2 bases from J; bases unmatched to any gene: 12. The CDR3 length is 16 residues. Germline CDR1 reads MNHEY; CDR2 reads SMNVEV (reference sequence). CDR3 sequence: CASNPSGQGPQETQYF. CDR3 coding DNA: TGTGCCAGCAACCCCTCCGGACAGGGCCCACAAGAGACCCAGTACTTC.

The chain couples TRBV24-1 to TRBJ1-1; D is unresolved. The V end lost 7 bases, the J end lost 2 bases, and 10 bases lay between the germline ends. The CDR3 loop spans 13 amino acids. Germline-derived CDR1 and CDR2 are KGHDR and SFDVKD. CDR3 amino acids: CATRDKQNTEAFF. In nucleotides, the CDR3 is TGTGCCACCAGAGACAAACAAAACACTGAAGCTTTCTTT.

A few counts support this clonotype. The rearrangement joins TRBV29-1 to TRBJ1-1, with 10 bases that match TRBD1. CDR1 and CDR2 from the germline V gene are SQVTM and ANQGSEA. This CDR3 is 14 amino acids long. V trimming: 6 bases; J trimming: 4 bases; junction bases outside the gene matches: 8. The DNA for the CDR3 is TGCAGCGTGGTGTCGGGACAGGGGTCCACTGAAGCTTTCTTT. Its protein product is CSVVSGQGSTEAFF.

This clonotype was counted a single time. The V gene is TRBV7-9, the J gene TRBJ2-1, with 9 bases matching TRBD2. In germline, CDR1 is SEHNR, CDR2 FQNEAQ (reference sequence). CDR3 length: 14 residues. Trimming cost V 3 bases and J 6 bases; bases outside gene matches: 3. In DNA, the CDR3 is TGTGCCAGCAGCTTTAGCGGGGGACTCAATGAGCAGTTCTTC. Translating it yields CASSFSGGLNEQFF.

The chain couples TRBV12-3 or TRBV12-4 to TRBJ1-1; tentatively, D is TRBD1 (5 bases). The CDR3 sequence is 12 residues long. V was pared by 5 bases and J by 4 bases, with 8 bases between. Written as DNA, the CDR3 is TGTGCCAGCAGTACAGGAGCCACTGAAGCTTTCTTT. Protein sequence: CASSTGATEAFF.

There are many counts of this clonotype. The gene calls are TRBV12-3 or TRBV12-4 and TRBJ2-3; 11 nucleotides agree with TRBD2. Germline trimming cut 6 bases from V and 9 bases from J; bases unmatched to any gene: 8. CDR3 length: 14 amino acids. The CDR3 nucleotides read TGTGCCAGCAGACCGGGACTAGCGGCGGGGACGCAGTATTTT. Protein product: CASRPGLAAGTQYF.

The gene calls are TRBV7-8 and TRBJ2-1, with 7 bases that match TRBD1. Germline CDR1 SGHVS, CDR2 FQNEAQ. V gave up 5 bases and J gave up 0 bases; unmatched junction bases: 7. The length of the CDR3 is 16 residues. This CDR3 is CASSKRDSASYNEQFF. CDR3 DNA sequence: TGTGCCAGCAGCAAAAGGGACAGTGCCTCCTACAATGAGCAGTTCTTC.

The chain uses TRBV10-3 and TRBJ1-4; tentative D call: TRBD1 (5 bases). The CDR3 is made up of 11 amino acids. The germline V gene has CDR1 ENHRY and CDR2 SYGVKD. Trimming cost V 2 bases and J 10 bases, with 5 bases left between them. CDR3 residues: CAISEGGKLFF. CDR3 DNA sequence: TGTGCCATCAGTGAGGGGGGAAAACTGTTTTTT.

This clonotype was observed at least ten times. This chain uses TRBV7-3 with TRBJ2-2, with TRBD1 matching over 10 bases. The V gene end was trimmed by 2 bases and the J gene end by 2 bases; junction bases not matched to a gene: 2. The length of the CDR3 is 16 residues. Germline V gene data show CDR1 as SGHTA and CDR2 as FQGTGA. CDR3 amino acids: CASSLGTGVNTGELFF. As DNA, the CDR3 is TGTGCCAGCAGCTTAGGGACAGGGGTTAACACCGGGGAGCTGTTTTTT.

In this sample, this clonotype turned up a few times. The chain links TRBV6-2 or TRBV6-3 to TRBJ2-7; 7 bases line up with TRBD1. CDR1 and CDR2 (germline): MNHEY, SVGEGT. The CDR3 runs to 13 residues. The J segment lost 8 bases and the V segment lost 6 bases, leaving 10 bases of the junction unmatched. The CDR3, as DNA: TGTGCCAGCAGCCAGGGGGAGACCCGACAGCAGTACTTC. Protein: CASSQGETRQQYF.

This chain connects TRBV30 to TRBJ1-4; no clear D gene. The germline CDR1 and CDR2 sequences are GTSNPN and SVGIG (reference sequence). The CDR3 loop spans 11 amino acids. V lost 2 bases and J 8 bases, leaving 6 bases between the germline ends. CDR3 bases: TGTGCCTGGAGTTCTACAGAAAAACTGTTTTTT. Protein sequence: CAWSSTEKLFF.

The V and J genes are TRBV7-8 and TRBJ1-2, with a tentative D call TRBD1 (6 bases). V lost 1 base, J lost 0 bases, and 15 bases lay in between. Germline loops: CDR1 SGHVS, CDR2 FQNEAQ. The CDR3 is made up of 17 amino acids. CDR3 bases: TGTGCCAGCAGCTTAGTTCCTCAGGGGTTATCTAACTATGGCTACACCTTC. Translating it yields CASSLVPQGLSNYGYTF.

The chain carries TRBV20-1 and TRBJ2-1; 7 bases are a match to TRBD2. CDR1 and CDR2 (germline): DFQATT, SNEGSKA (reference sequence). The V segment lost 3 bases and the J segment 3 bases; nucleotides outside the gene matches: 11. The CDR3 has 16 amino acids. CDR3 DNA sequence: TGCAGTGCTAGGGGGATGACTAGCCCACTCTACAATGAGCAGTTCTTC. It specifies CSARGMTSPLYNEQFF.

This clonotype was found a few times. The chain uses TRBV4-3 and TRBJ2-4; possible D gene TRBD1, 5 bases. The germline CDR1 and CDR2 sequences are LGHNA and YSLEER. V was cut by 0 bases and J by 7 bases, with 10 bases left in between. This CDR3 is built from 14 residues. Written as DNA, the CDR3 is TGCGCCAGCAGCCAAGAGCTTCAGGGTAACATTCAGTACTTC. It is translated as CASSQELQGNIQYF.

This chain joins TRBV4-3 and TRBJ2-3, with D maybe TRBD2 (5 bases). Trimming removed 0 bases at V and 2 bases at J, with 12 bases between. Germline CDR1 is LGHNA and CDR2 is YSLEER. CDR3 length: 16 residues. CDR3 sequence: CASSQDTGISTDTQYF. Written as DNA, the CDR3 is TGCGCCAGCAGCCAAGATACCGGGATTTCCACAGATACGCAGTATTTT.

This clonotype was recorded at least ten times. This chain links TRBV20-1 with TRBJ1-1, with 8 bases fitting TRBD1. Germline V gene sequence: CDR1 DFQATT, CDR2 SNEGSKA (reference sequence). This CDR3 has 12 amino acids. After removal of 2 bases from V and 7 bases from J, the junction contained 3 bases not matched to a gene. The CDR3 here is CSARQGAGEAFF. The CDR3 nucleotides are TGCAGTGCTAGACAGGGGGCGGGTGAAGCTTTCTTT.

This rearrangement joins TRBV15 to TRBJ2-3; D is unclear. Deletions cut 0 bases from V and 6 bases from J, with 10 bases between. The CDR3 runs to 14 residues. CDR1 LNHNV and CDR2 YYDKDF come from the germline V gene (reference sequence). CDR3 coding DNA: TGTGCCACCAGCAGAGATATTTTGGCGGATACGCAGTATTTT. Translating it yields CATSRDILADTQYF.

This clonotype was seen a few times. The chain carries TRBV5-1 and TRBJ1-1; possible D gene TRBD1, 5 bases. The CDR3 is 14 amino acids. From germline, CDR1 is SGHRS and CDR2 YFSETQ. Deletions cut 5 bases from V and 5 bases from J, with 16 bases between. CDR3 protein: CASSLGGVGTEAFF. The CDR3 nucleotides read TGCGCCAGCAGTCTCGGGGGGGTCGGGACTGAAGCTTTCTTT.

Only a few counts were recorded for this clonotype. V and J are TRBV6-2 or TRBV6-3 and TRBJ2-5; TRBD1 is a possible D gene (5 bases). CDR1 is MNHEY, CDR2 SVGEGT, per germline. This CDR3 region has 16 residues. Trimming pared 6 bases from V and 1 base from J, leaving 18 bases between. CDR3 sequence: CASRGLLWRTQETQYF. CDR3 DNA sequence: TGTGCCAGCAGGGGGCTATTGTGGCGGACCCAAGAGACCCAGTACTTC.

The rearrangement joins TRBV12-3 or TRBV12-4 to TRBJ1-3; D is unclear. The CDR3 spans 14 residues. V was shortened by 6 bases and J by 6 bases, with 15 bases between the two germline ends. The DNA for the CDR3 is TGTGCCAGCAGCCGCCCCCCAGGAGAAAACACCATATATTTT. It specifies CASSRPPGENTIYF.

This chain joins TRBV20-1 and TRBJ2-3, with a tentative D call TRBD1 (6 bases). CDR1 is DFQATT and CDR2 is SNEGSKA in the germline V gene (reference sequence). Trimming left V 6 bases short and J 0 bases short, with 13 bases between. The CDR3 sequence is 14 residues long. CDR3 residues: CSAPHRASTDTQYF. The CDR3 DNA reads as TGCAGTGCCCCACACAGGGCTAGCACAGATACGCAGTATTTT.

This clonotype was counted between two and nine times. The J gene is TRBJ1-1, the V gene TRBV29-1; 8 bases match TRBD1. CDR3 length equals 12 residues. Losses at the gene ends were 5 bases for V and 5 bases for J; bases not matched to a gene: 4. Germline V gene lookup returns CDR1 SQVTM and CDR2 ANQGSEA. CDR3 DNA: TGCAGCGTTTCTACAGGGGGTACTGAAGCTTTCTTT. Translating gives CSVSTGGTEAFF.

The chain is built from TRBV28 and TRBJ2-6; D may be TRBD1 (5 bases). Deletions cut 4 bases from V and 1 base from J, with 17 bases between. Looked up from germline, CDR1 is MDHEN and CDR2 is SYDVKM. This CDR3 comprises 18 residues. In DNA, the CDR3 is TGTGCCAGCAGTTCAACACAAGGGGAATATTCTGGGGCCAACGTCCTGACTTTC. Protein: CASSSTQGEYSGANVLTF.